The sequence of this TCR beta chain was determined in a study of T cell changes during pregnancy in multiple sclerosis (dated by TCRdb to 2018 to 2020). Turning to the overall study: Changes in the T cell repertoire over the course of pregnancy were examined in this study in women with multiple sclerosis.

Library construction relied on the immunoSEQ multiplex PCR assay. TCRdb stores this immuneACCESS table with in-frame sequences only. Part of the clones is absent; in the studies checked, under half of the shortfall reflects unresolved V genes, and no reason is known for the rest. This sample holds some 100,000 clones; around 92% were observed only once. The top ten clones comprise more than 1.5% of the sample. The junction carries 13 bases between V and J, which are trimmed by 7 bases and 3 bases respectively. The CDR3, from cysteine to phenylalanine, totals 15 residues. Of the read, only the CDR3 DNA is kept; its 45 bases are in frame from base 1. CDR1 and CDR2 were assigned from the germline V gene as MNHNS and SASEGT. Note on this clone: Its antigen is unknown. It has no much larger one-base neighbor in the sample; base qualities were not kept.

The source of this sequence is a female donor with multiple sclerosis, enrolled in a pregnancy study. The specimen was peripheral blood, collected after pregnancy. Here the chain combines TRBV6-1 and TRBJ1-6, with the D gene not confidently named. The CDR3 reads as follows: CASMEGAFYNSPLHF. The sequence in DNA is TGTGCCAGCATGGAGGGAGCTTTCTATAATTCACCCCTCCACTTT.